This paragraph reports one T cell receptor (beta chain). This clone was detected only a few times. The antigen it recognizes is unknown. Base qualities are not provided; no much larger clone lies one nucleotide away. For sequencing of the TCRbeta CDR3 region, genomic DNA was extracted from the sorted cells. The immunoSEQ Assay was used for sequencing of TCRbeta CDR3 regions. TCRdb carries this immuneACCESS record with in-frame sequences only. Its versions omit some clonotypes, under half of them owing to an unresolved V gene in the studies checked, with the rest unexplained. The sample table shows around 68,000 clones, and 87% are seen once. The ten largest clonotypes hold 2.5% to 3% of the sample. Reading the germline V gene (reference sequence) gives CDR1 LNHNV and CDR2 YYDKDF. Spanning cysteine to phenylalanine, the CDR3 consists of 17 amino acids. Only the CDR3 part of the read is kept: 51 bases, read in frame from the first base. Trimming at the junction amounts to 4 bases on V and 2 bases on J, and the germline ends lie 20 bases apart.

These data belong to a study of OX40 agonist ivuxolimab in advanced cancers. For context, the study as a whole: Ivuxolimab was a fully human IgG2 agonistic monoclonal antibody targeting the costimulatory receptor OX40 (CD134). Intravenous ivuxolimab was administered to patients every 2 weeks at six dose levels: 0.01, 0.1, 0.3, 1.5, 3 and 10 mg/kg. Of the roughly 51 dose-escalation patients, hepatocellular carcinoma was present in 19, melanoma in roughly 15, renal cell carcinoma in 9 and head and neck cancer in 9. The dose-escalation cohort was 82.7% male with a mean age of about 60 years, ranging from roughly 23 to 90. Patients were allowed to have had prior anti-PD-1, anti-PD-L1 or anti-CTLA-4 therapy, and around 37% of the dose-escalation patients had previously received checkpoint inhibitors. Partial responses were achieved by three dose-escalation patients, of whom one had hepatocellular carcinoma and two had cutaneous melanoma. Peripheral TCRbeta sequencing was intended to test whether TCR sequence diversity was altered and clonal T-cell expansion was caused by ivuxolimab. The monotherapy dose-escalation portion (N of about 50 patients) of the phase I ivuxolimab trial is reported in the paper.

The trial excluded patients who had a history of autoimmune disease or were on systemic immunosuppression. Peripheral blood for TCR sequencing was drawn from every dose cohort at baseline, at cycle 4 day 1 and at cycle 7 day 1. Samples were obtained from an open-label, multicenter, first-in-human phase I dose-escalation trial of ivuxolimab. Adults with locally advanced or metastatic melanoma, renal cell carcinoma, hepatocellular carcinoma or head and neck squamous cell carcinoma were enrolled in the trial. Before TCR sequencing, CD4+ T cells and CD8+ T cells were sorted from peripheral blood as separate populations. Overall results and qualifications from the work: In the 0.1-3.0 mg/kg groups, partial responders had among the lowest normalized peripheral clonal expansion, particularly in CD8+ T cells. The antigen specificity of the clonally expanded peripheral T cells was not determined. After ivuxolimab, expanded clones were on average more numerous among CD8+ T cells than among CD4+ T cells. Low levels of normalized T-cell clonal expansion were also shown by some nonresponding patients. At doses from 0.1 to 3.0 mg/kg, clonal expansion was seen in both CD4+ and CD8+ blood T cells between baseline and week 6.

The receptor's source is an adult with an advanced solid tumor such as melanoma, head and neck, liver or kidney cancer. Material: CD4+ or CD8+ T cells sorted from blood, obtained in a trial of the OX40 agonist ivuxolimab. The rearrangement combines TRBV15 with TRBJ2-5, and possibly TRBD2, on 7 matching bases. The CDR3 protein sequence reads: CATSTPLGGRGQETQYF. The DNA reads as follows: TGTGCCACCAGCACCCCACTCGGGGGGCGAGGACAAGAGACCCAGTACTTC.